This T cell receptor beta chain was retrieved from a study of blood T cell repertoires in COVID-19. Study background: Sites across the United States, Italy and Spain contributed samples from acute and convalescent COVID-19. T cells, B-cell-depleted T cells, or PBMCs supplied cDNA or gDNA.

Sequenced by immunoSEQ multiplex PCR; TCRdb stores in-frame clones only, minus some. Altogether 150,000 to 200,000 clones are present, roughly 88% being singletons, with the ten largest covering roughly 5.6%. Participants' own reports of clinical history determined their cohort assignment. Within 2 weeks of study entry, exposed participants had contacted a PCR-confirmed or clinician-diagnosed COVID-19 case. The germline V and J ends were trimmed by 1 base and 0 bases, with 14 bases remaining between them. This CDR3 region has 16 residues. Per the germline V gene, CDR1 is SGHRS and CDR2 is YFSETQ. The sample comprised PBMCs or T cells enriched from blood (not recorded which). The TCR sequence derives from a man aged 65 to 85 who had been exposed to COVID-19. The rearrangement links TRBV5-1 to TRBJ2-7; D not resolved. The CDR3 DNA reads as TGCGCCAGCAGCTTGATGCCGTCACTGAGCTCCTACGAGCAGTACTTC. Its translation is CASSLMPSLSSYEQYF. The complete variable domain, with remaining parts taken from reference TRBV5-1 and TRBJ2-7, reads KAGVTQTPRYLIKTRGQQVTLSCSPISGHRSVSWYQQTPGQGLQFLFEYFSETQRNKGNFPGRFSGRQFSNSRSEMNVSTLELGDSALYLCASSLMPSLSSYEQYFGPGTRLTVT.